This record covers a single T cell receptor (beta chain). The data are from a study of blood T cell repertoires in COVID-19. Study overall: COVID-19 samples collected from the United States, Italy and Spain covered acute and convalescent phases. Sources were T cells, B-cell-depleted T cells, or PBMCs; the material itself was cDNA or gDNA.

This CDR3 contains 18 residues. Germline V gene lookup returns CDR1 GTSNPN and CDR2 SVGIG (reference sequence). Trimming shortened V by 1 base and J by 0 bases, and 16 bases separated the two germline ends. Original data processing: Amplifying reference gene primers gave estimates of nucleated cell counts. The repertoire was sequenced with immunoSEQ multiplex PCR; TCRdb's copy has only in-frame clones and lacks some. V and J calls and clone size are given by that table; D and trimming were obtained from the DNA. The data hold around 200,000 clones, with approximately 82% observed a single time. The receptor's source is a middle-aged man with active or convalescent COVID-19. J is TRBJ1-6 and V is TRBV30, with no clear D. The sample taken for sequencing was peripheral blood. The CDR3 loop is CAWSESSLRSSYNSPLHF. CDR3 DNA sequence: TGTGCCTGGAGTGAGTCCTCCCTCCGCAGCTCCTATAATTCACCCCTCCACTTT.